A selection of T cell receptor beta chains follows, all from one sample in a study of radiotherapy plus CTLA-4 blockade in lung cancer. Sequenced by immunoSEQ multiplex PCR; TCRdb stores in-frame clones only, minus some. The data contain 78,000 or so clones, more than 85% of them singletons. Sequenced material: peripheral blood, taken from a patient treated with radiotherapy plus ipilimumab. These receptors were collected from a human donor with non-small cell lung cancer who had stable disease on radiotherapy plus ipilimumab. Each CDR3 is given with its conserved first and last residue. The D gene is left open where the match is weak. For some rows the clone size is stated as once, few or many, or as a class when expanded; others skip it.

V	D	J	size	CDR3	DNA
TRBV27	TRBD2	TRBJ2-2	NA	CASHRGDRTGELFF	TGTGCCAGCCACCGGGGGGATAGGACCGGGGAGCTGTTTTTT
TRBV5-1	TRBD1	TRBJ2-7	NA	CASSLQGAQRGQYF	TGCGCCAGCAGCCTGCAGGGGGCCCAACGGGGGCAGTACTTC
TRBV6-6	TRBD1	TRBJ2-7	NA	CASSTRKGGHEQYF	TGTGCCAGCAGTACTAGAAAAGGGGGCCACGAGCAGTACTTC
TRBV6-1	TRBD2	TRBJ2-3	large	CASSAQAGAADTQYF	TGTGCCAGCAGTGCTCAAGCGGGGGCCGCAGATACGCAGTATTTT
TRBV28	NA	TRBJ2-2	NA	CASSFRPGRGTGELFF	TGTGCCAGCAGTTTCCGTCCCGGCCGCGGCACCGGGGAGCTGTTTTTT
TRBV19	NA	TRBJ2-2	NA	CATGANTGELFF	TGTGCCACAGGGGCGAACACCGGGGAGCTGTTTTTT
TRBV7-9	NA	TRBJ2-1	NA	CASSLAGNNEQFF	TGTGCCAGCAGCTTAGCCGGCAACAATGAGCAGTTCTTC
TRBV7-9	TRBD1	TRBJ1-4	NA	CASSVGTGVEKLFF	TGTGCCAGCAGTGTCGGGACAGGGGTAGAAAAACTGTTTTTT
TRBV5-6	TRBD1	TRBJ1-4	NA	CASSRNRGLYEKLFF	TGTGCCAGCAGCCGGAACAGGGGGCTTTATGAAAAACTGTTTTTT
TRBV9	TRBD2	TRBJ2-1	NA	CASSVALAGAGNEQFF	TGTGCCAGCAGCGTGGCGCTAGCGGGGGCCGGGAATGAGCAGTTCTTC
TRBV19	NA	TRBJ1-1	few	CASWVGTTNTEAFF	TGTGCCTCCTGGGTCGGGACAACGAACACTGAAGCTTTCTTT
TRBV4-2	TRBD2	TRBJ2-5	NA	CASSQGLAGDQETQYF	TGTGCCAGCAGCCAAGGACTAGCGGGGGATCAAGAGACCCAGTACTTC
TRBV28	NA	TRBJ2-5	NA	CASSSVGQVREQYF	TGTGCCAGCAGTTCAGTAGGACAAGTAAGGGAGCAGTACTTC
TRBV19	TRBD1	TRBJ2-5	few	CASSDRGQETQYF	TGTGCCAGTTCGGACAGGGGGCAAGAGACCCAGTACTTC
TRBV11-2	NA	TRBJ1-5	NA	CASSLVSNQPQHF	TGTGCCAGCAGCTTAGTATCCAATCAGCCCCAGCATTTT
TRBV5-1	TRBD1	TRBJ1-2	NA	CASSLPGQGTNGYTF	TGCGCCAGCAGCTTGCCGGGACAGGGAACGAATGGCTACACCTTT
TRBV9	NA	TRBJ1-2	NA	CASSAELTYGSGYTF	TGTGCCAGCAGCGCCGAACTAACGTACGGGTCCGGCTACACCTTC
TRBV5-4	NA	TRBJ1-5	NA	CASSLAGAGQPQHF	TGTGCCAGCAGCTTGGCAGGGGCTGGTCAGCCCCAGCATTTT
TRBV27	NA	TRBJ2-7	NA	CASSRTRTSYEQYF	TGTGCCAGCAGTCGGACTCGTACCTCCTACGAGCAGTACTTC
TRBV6-1	NA	TRBJ2-1	NA	CASSEAQRTLNEQFF	TGTGCCAGCAGTGAAGCCCAGCGGACTTTAAATGAGCAGTTCTTC
TRBV7-3	NA	TRBJ2-1	NA	CASSFSGENEQFF	TGTGCCAGCAGCTTTAGTGGGGAGAATGAGCAGTTCTTC
TRBV6-5	NA	TRBJ2-5	NA	CASSYSKGQETQYF	TGTGCCAGCAGTTACTCTAAGGGGCAAGAGACCCAGTACTTC
TRBV5-1	NA	TRBJ2-7	NA	CASSTGQTYEQYF	TGCGCCAGCAGTACCGGACAGACCTACGAGCAGTACTTC
TRBV19	NA	TRBJ1-1	NA	CASREGRVLVTEAFF	TGTGCCAGCCGGGAAGGCCGCGTCTTGGTCACTGAAGCTTTCTTT
TRBV5-1	NA	TRBJ2-7	NA	CASSPSLDEQYF	TGCGCCAGCAGCCCATCCCTCGACGAGCAGTACTTC
TRBV6-6	NA	TRBJ2-7	NA	CASRAVQGGWEQYF	TGTGCCAGCAGGGCGGTCCAGGGGGGCTGGGAGCAGTACTTC
TRBV10-2	NA	TRBJ1-6	few	CASSEPVSGSYNSPLHF	TGCGCCAGCAGTGAGCCCGTGAGCGGATCCTATAATTCACCCCTCCACTTT
TRBV10-2	TRBD2	TRBJ2-5	once	CASKGPVPGLAGGGGGRETQYF	TGCGCCAGCAAAGGTCCAGTGCCCGGACTAGCGGGGGGCGGGGGAGGTCGAGAGACCCAGTACTTC
TRBV20-1	NA	TRBJ1-6	NA	CSAISGTAYIF	TGCAGTGCTATCTCCGGGACGGCTTATATCTTT
TRBV2	NA	TRBJ2-2	NA	CASIQEEVSGELFF	TGTGCCAGCATCCAGGAGGAGGTTTCGGGGGAGCTGTTTTTT
TRBV27	NA	TRBJ2-6	NA	CASSLFRTLGTGANVLTF	TGTGCCAGCAGTTTATTCCGGACCCTTGGGACTGGGGCCAACGTCCTGACTTTC
TRBV6-1	TRBD1	TRBJ2-5	NA	CASSPRTGGEETQYF	TGTGCCAGCAGTCCCCGGACAGGGGGCGAAGAGACCCAGTACTTC
TRBV28	TRBD1	TRBJ1-3	NA	CASKFGTAGNTIYF	TGTGCCAGCAAGTTCGGGACAGCTGGAAACACCATATATTTT